The subject of this entry is one T cell receptor (beta chain). Use of 60 Vbeta and 13 Jbeta primers characterized the PCR. Assay: immunoSEQ multiplex PCR; the TCRdb copy retains only in-frame clones and omits some. The sample consists of around 94,000 clones, around 78% of them appearing once. This specimen belongs to a study of cytomegalovirus exposure and HLA in healthy donors. Donors consisted of healthy bone marrow donors. Germline lookup yields CDR1 SGHDN and CDR2 FVKESK. With V trimmed by 1 base and J by 8 bases, 23 bases remained unmatched. The CDR3 runs to 21 residues. The specimen sequenced was PBMCs. The receptor's source is a man aged 40-49 years in good health and CMV-seronegative. The J gene is TRBJ2-1, the V gene TRBV14; 10 nucleotides align to TRBD1. The CDR3, as DNA: TGTGCCAGCAGCCAAGGGACAGGGGGACCAACCGTCTTGCGGGGACGCCATGAGCAGTTCTTC. Translation: CASSQGTGGPTVLRGRHEQFF.